This TCR beta chain originates from a study of blood T cell repertoires in COVID-19. Turning to the study itself: In each case, the material was cDNA or gDNA derived from T cells, B-cell-depleted T cells, or PBMCs.

The V gene's germline CDR1 is MNHEY and CDR2 SVGAGI. V lost 5 bases and J 8 bases, leaving 15 bases between the germline ends. The CDR3 has 13 amino acids. In the study's own analysis: For nucleated cells, counts were estimated from reference gene primer amplification. TCRdb keeps only in-frame clones here, not all; method: immunoSEQ multiplex PCR. V, J and clone size are taken as reported in that table, and D and trimming were inferred from the DNA itself. The data contain roughly 250,000 clones, around 82% of them singletons. The sequence came from a man in his forties with active or convalescent COVID-19. The chain is built from TRBV6-5 and TRBJ1-2, with D possibly TRBD1 on 5 matching bases. The sequenced sample was peripheral blood. The CDR3 protein is CASSRGRLVGYTF. As DNA, the CDR3 is TGTGCCAGCAGTCGGGGGAGGTTAGTGGGCTACACCTTC.